This T cell receptor (beta chain) was found in a study of shared clonotypes between healthy human individuals (TCRdb year 2020). For context, the study as a whole: Three men and a couple of women, aged 18 to 49 years, made up the cohort. Per donor, three plates each were used for CD4 naive and CD4 memory, two for CD8 naive, and one for CD8 memory. To estimate repertoire size and how much clonotype sharing occurs between individuals, the study deeply sequenced the blood TCR repertoires of 5 or 6 healthy adults. Different laboratories and diverse techniques were used to prepare libraries and sequence TCR repertoires, to increase sequencing depth and limit assay-specific biases. Between about 0.8 and 9.5 billion PBMCs per donor were obtained by leukapheresis.

Using the deep immunoSEQ assay, multiplex PCR amplified TCR CDR3 regions from genomic DNA. For each cell subset, the extracted genomic DNA was distributed evenly across all wells of several immunoSEQ 96-well plates, and each plate served as one replicate. For sorted subsets, around 200 ng genomic DNA, equal to about 30,000 T cell genomes, was loaded into each replicate PCR. Purified libraries were measured with a Qubit 3.0 fluorometer, size-checked on a Bioanalyzer 2100, and measured again with the KAPA Library Quantification kit. A separate single-read 150-cycle Illumina NextSeq 550 flow cell was used to sequence each immunoSEQ 96-well plate. The authors processed their data as follows. The immunoSEQ output contained only junctional sequences without quality scores, so filtering could not match that applied to full-length reads. To assign V/J genes and CDR3, sequences were annotated against IMGT germline references using PyIR, a Python wrapper for IgBLAST v1.9. Any read was removed if the V/J assignment was weak (E-value above 1e-6), the CDR3 was missing, or the read contained stop codons, out-of-frame junctions, or ambiguous translated residues. V3J clonotypes were defined as sequences sharing the same inferred V gene, J gene, and CDR3 amino acid sequence. Percentage overlap between repertoires was computed as shared unique clonotypes divided by the size of the smaller repertoire. Richness of each repertoire was evaluated using RTK rarefaction, the Chao1 estimator, and Recon v2.1 estimates of unobserved clonotypes. OLGA was used to compute generation probabilities for all TCRbeta clonotypes that the gDNA method yielded from a handful of donors. TCRdb provides this immuneACCESS table in a form limited to in-frame rearrangements. Some clones are lacking; in checked studies, under half of them reflect an unresolved V gene, and why the rest are absent is not known. V and J calls plus clone size are reproduced from that table; the DNA served to infer D and trimming. This sample gives roughly 680,000 clones in total; about two thirds of them show up just once. Jointly, the top ten make up about 1.7% of the sample.

Remarks on this clone: Its recognized antigen is unknown. Base-call qualities are not available, and no considerably larger clone is one nucleotide away.

The investigation overall reported the following: Larger estimated clonotype richness was generally found for naive subsets than for memory subsets. Rarefaction of sorted-subset datasets indicated incomplete sequencing despite the large sequencing depth. When a handful of donors were compared, the shared fraction of clonotypes was about 5.5% for naive CD4, roughly 3.4% for naive CD8, 2% to 2.5% for memory CD4, and about 0.36% for memory CD8. Because the study included only a small number of donors, the genetic and exposure-history diversity represented was limited. Clonotypes shared by all four sorted-subset donors showed higher generation probabilities than non-shared clonotypes. Sampling was limited to blood, and TCR repertoires in tissue likely differ from TCR repertoires in blood. Pairwise subsampling indicated that sequencing depth was expected to affect the degree of clonotype sharing among donors.

The donors were healthy, HIV-negative adults who had no recently reported acute infections or vaccinations. Every donor was a Caucasian adult residing in Nashville, Tennessee, USA. Magnetic negative selection was used to enrich CD4+ T cells, after which naive cells were positively selected on CD45RA and the negative fraction became the memory subset. Blood was obtained by leukapheresis, after which PBMCs were separated by Ficoll-Histopaque density gradient centrifugation and cryopreserved in liquid nitrogen vapor phase. Purity and quantity of every magnetically sorted T cell population were checked by analytical flow cytometry. From each sorted fraction, genomic DNA was isolated and quantified by UV absorbance on a Nanodrop 2000c. The CDR3, from cysteine to phenylalanine, totals 18 residues. Only the CDR3 region is kept as DNA, spanning 54 bases read in frame from base 1. Taken from the germline V gene, the CDR1 and CDR2 loops are WSHSY and SAAADI. Trimming leaves V shorter by 0 bases and J shorter by 4 bases, with the junction holding 6 bases beyond the gene matches.

The chain is encoded by TRBV10-2 joined to TRBJ2-2; 12 middle bases align to TRBD2. This receptor was obtained from a woman aged 30 to 39 in good health. The sequenced material came from memory CD4+ T cells sorted from blood. Per the publication, the cell subset or site label means: CD45RA-negative fraction. The DNA is as follows: TGCGCCAGCAGTGAGTCGACAGGACTAGCGGGGCGCACCGGGGAGCTGTTTTTT. Translated, it reads CASSESTGLAGRTGELFF.